The 28 T cell receptor beta chains reported below all come from one sample, sequenced in a study of CD8 T cells in Susac syndrome. With random hexamers, reverse transcription was performed on about 0.5 to 1 ug of RNA. TCRdb redid the calling of the immunoSEQ multiplex PCR reads with MiXCR, one entry per CDR3 protein. The repertoire holds about 300,000 distinct CDR3 sequences, with 92% as singletons. The source material was CD4+ T cells from PBMCs. Source of these receptors: a human donor with multiple sclerosis.

The chain recombines TRBV5-6 with TRBJ2-7; 8 nucleotides agree with TRBD1. Trimming cost V 4 bases and J 3 bases; bases outside gene matches: 9. Germline CDR1 and CDR2: SGHDT and YYEEEE. The CDR3 is made up of 15 amino acids. CDR3 sequence reads: CASSQEPGQDYEQYF. As DNA, the CDR3 is TGTGCCAGCAGCCAAGAACCGGGACAGGACTACGAGCAGTACTTC.

The rearrangement links TRBV29-1 to TRBJ1-1, with D uncertain. Trimming stripped 7 bases from V and 1 base from J, with 10 bases between. Looked up from germline, CDR1 is SQVTM and CDR2 is ANQGSEA. This CDR3 contains 12 residues. CDR3 nucleotides: TGCAGCGCCTCTGGGTGGAACACTGAAGCTTTCTTT. Translation gives CSASGWNTEAFF.

The rearrangement links TRBV2 to TRBJ2-5, with 7 bases that match TRBD1. The germline V gene encodes CDR1 SNHLY and CDR2 FYNNEI. The CDR3 runs 14 residues. The ends lost 7 bases at V and 4 bases at J; junction bases unmatched: 9. CDR3 DNA: TGTGCCAGCACCAGGACAGGCCGCCGAGAGACCCAGTACTTC. Protein: CASTRTGRRETQYF.

This chain joins TRBV7-9 and TRBJ1-1, with a weak D call TRBD1 (6 bases). V lost 0 bases to trimming and J lost 0 bases, with 11 bases between them. Germline assignment: CDR1 SEHNR and CDR2 FQNEAQ (reference sequence). The CDR3 runs 16 residues. The CDR3 sequence: CASSLARGGLNTEAFF. CDR3 sequence (DNA): TGTGCCAGCAGCTTAGCAAGGGGGGGACTGAACACTGAAGCTTTCTTT.

This clonotype was detected only once. This chain joins TRBV2 and TRBJ2-3, with TRBD2 identical over 11 bases. V shed 7 bases, J shed 4 bases, and the junction held 7 bases outside the gene matches. The CDR3 covers 15 residues. Germline V gene sequence: CDR1 SNHLY, CDR2 FYNNEI. CDR3 amino acids: CASTGSGRVADTQYF. The DNA of the CDR3 is TGTGCCAGCACCGGTAGCGGGAGGGTCGCAGATACGCAGTATTTT.

V and J are TRBV18 and TRBJ1-2, with 7 bases matching TRBD1. V shed 3 bases and J 2 bases; nucleotides not matched to a gene: 6. CDR3 length: 15 residues. Germline V gene data show CDR1 as KGHSH and CDR2 as LQKENI. CDR3 loop: CASSPGTATNYGYTF. The DNA for the CDR3 is TGTGCCAGCTCACCCGGGACAGCTACAAACTATGGCTACACCTTC.

The chain couples TRBV19 to TRBJ2-7, with D unresolved. V was shortened by 5 bases and J by 7 bases, with 9 bases between the two germline ends. This CDR3 has 11 amino acids. The germline CDR1 and CDR2 sequences are LNHDA and SQIVND (reference sequence). The CDR3 DNA sequence: TGTGCCAGTAGTCAAGGCTTTGAGCAGTACTTC. Translating gives CASSQGFEQYF.

The V gene is TRBV4-3, the J gene TRBJ2-3, with TRBD2 matching 7 bases. In germline, CDR1 is LGHNA, CDR2 YSLEER. V gave up 1 base and J gave up 2 bases; unmatched junction bases: 3. The CDR3 has 15 residues. The CDR3 DNA reads as TGCGCCAGCAGCCAAGGTAGCGGGCCCACAGATACGCAGTATTTT. Translating gives CASSQGSGPTDTQYF.

V is TRBV30 and J is TRBJ1-5; no clear D gene. The CDR3 spans 13 residues. Germline loops: CDR1 GTSNPN, CDR2 SVGIG (reference sequence). Trimming took 2 bases from V and 2 from J, leaving 7 bases between them. The CDR3 nucleotides are TGTGCCTGGAGTATCAGAGGCAATCAGCCCCAGCATTTT. It specifies CAWSIRGNQPQHF.

The rearrangement uses TRBV2 and TRBJ2-1; D is undetermined. The CDR3 runs 14 residues. CDR1 SNHLY and CDR2 FYNNEI come from the germline V gene. The V end lost 6 bases, the J end lost 5 bases, and 14 bases lay between the germline ends. CDR3 in amino acids: CASRRQVANNEQFF. The CDR3 DNA sequence: TGTGCCAGCAGGAGGCAGGTGGCTAACAATGAGCAGTTCTTC.

This chain uses TRBV30 with TRBJ1-1; 9 positions agree with TRBD1. V lost 4 bases and J lost 12; bases outside the gene matches: 15. The CDR3 is made up of 14 amino acids. From germline, CDR1 is GTSNPN and CDR2 SVGIG (reference sequence). The CDR3 is CAWTYRRDREMTFF. For the CDR3, the DNA is TGTGCCTGGACCTACCGCCGGGACAGGGAGATGACTTTCTTT.

The genes are TRBV5-1 and TRBJ2-5; weak D call: TRBD2 (7 bases). Germline CDR1 SGHRS, CDR2 YFSETQ. This CDR3 is built from 15 residues. The germline V and J ends were trimmed by 4 bases and 4 bases, with 17 bases remaining between them. The CDR3 DNA reads TGCGCCAGCAGCCGTGGTAGGGGGGGCCCAGAGACCCAGTACTTC. It translates to CASSRGRGGPETQYF.

The CDR3 sequence: CASSYNRVNEKLFF. Written as DNA, the CDR3 is TGTGCCAGCAGCTACAACAGAGTTAATGAAAAACTGTTTTTT. The chain couples TRBV7-3 to TRBJ1-4; D not resolved. Germline V lookup: CDR1 SGHTA, CDR2 FQGTGA. CDR3 size: 14 residues. The V gene lost 4 bases and the J gene lost 4 bases, with 10 bases spanning the gap.

In this sample, this clonotype turned up a few times. This sequence joins TRBV6-1 and TRBJ2-1; a possible D gene is TRBD1 (5 bases). Germline CDR1 and CDR2: MNHNS and SASEGT. The CDR3 has 14 residues. Trimming removed 1 base from V and 2 bases from J, with 6 bases in between. CDR3 coding DNA: TGTGCCAGCAGTGAAGGGGGCCCCTACAATGAGCAGTTCTTC. This gives the protein CASSEGGPYNEQFF.

The CDR3 sequence: CASSLGPRGANVLTF. The DNA of the CDR3 is TGCGCCAGCAGCTTGGGCCCAAGGGGGGCCAACGTCCTGACTTTC. The chain employs TRBV5-1 and TRBJ2-6; D unclear. CDR1 is SGHRS and CDR2 is YFSETQ in the germline V gene. V shed 0 bases and J shed 4 bases, with 8 bases lying between them. There are 15 residues in the CDR3.

This chain connects TRBV12-3 or TRBV12-4 to TRBJ2-7; 7 bases match TRBD1. Germline trimming cut 8 bases from V and 0 bases from J; bases unmatched to any gene: 7. The CDR3 runs to 14 residues. The CDR3: CASSRQGGSYEQYF. Written as DNA, the CDR3 is TGTGCCAGCTCCCGACAGGGCGGCTCCTACGAGCAGTACTTC.

The chain links TRBV30 to TRBJ1-1; D remains unclear. The CDR3 is 15 amino acids. Looked up from germline, CDR1 is GTSNPN and CDR2 is SVGIG (reference sequence). The ends were cut back, 3 bases at V and 5 bases at J, with 19 bases in the middle. The CDR3 DNA reads as TGTGCCTGGAGAGGGTGGCCGGGCCGAGAAACTGAAGCTTTCTTT. This encodes CAWRGWPGRETEAFF.

This rearrangement joins TRBV15 to TRBJ1-3, with a weak D call TRBD1 (6 bases). Trimming left V 4 bases short and J 0 bases short, with 13 bases between. The CDR3 runs 16 residues. Germline V gene sequence: CDR1 LNHNV, CDR2 YYDKDF (reference sequence). This CDR3 reads CATSTDRSYSGNTIYF. The CDR3 DNA reads as TGTGCCACCAGCACCGACAGGAGCTACTCTGGAAACACCATATATTTT.

This chain uses TRBV29-1 with TRBJ2-3; tentative D call: TRBD1 (6 bases). The last part of the DNA fits TRBJ1-5 better; the J call may be wrong. Germline loops: CDR1 SQVTM, CDR2 ANQGSEA. This CDR3 has 14 residues. CDR3 region: CSVERGALTDTQHF. The CDR3 bases are TGCAGCGTAGAGCGGGGGGCCTTGACAGATACGCAGCATTTT.

The rearrangement links TRBV11-2 to TRBJ2-5; D is possibly TRBD1 (6 bases). The CDR3 length is 15 residues. The germline V gene encodes CDR1 SGHAT and CDR2 FQNNGV. V dropped 5 bases and J dropped 5 bases, with 18 bases sitting between them. The chain's CDR3 is CASSHRTVSRETQYF. Written as DNA, the CDR3 is TGTGCCAGCAGCCACCGGACAGTGTCACGGGAGACCCAGTACTTC.

The chain carries TRBV4-2 and TRBJ2-7; 7 nucleotides agree with TRBD2. The CDR3 consists of 15 residues. Germline assignment: CDR1 LGHNA and CDR2 YNFKEQ. The junction had 9 bases not matched to a gene; V was cut back by 2 bases and J by 5 bases. CDR3 protein: CASSQTGGSGDEQYF. The CDR3 DNA reads as TGTGCCAGCAGCCAAACAGGCGGGAGTGGGGACGAGCAGTACTTC.

This clonotype showed up just once. J is TRBJ2-1 and V is TRBV5-1; D is possibly TRBD2 (5 bases). The germline CDR1 and CDR2 sequences are SGHRS and YFSETQ. The V and J ends lost 1 base and 2 bases respectively, with 7 bases between them. This CDR3 has 14 amino acids. The CDR3 sequence is CASSLTGTYNEQFF. The CDR3 nucleotides are TGCGCCAGCAGCTTGACGGGGACCTACAATGAGCAGTTCTTC.

This chain joins TRBV10-3 and TRBJ1-5; D possibly corresponds to TRBD1 (5 bases). This CDR3 region has 16 residues. V dropped 8 bases and J dropped 0 bases, with 17 bases sitting between them. CDR1 and CDR2 (germline): ENHRY, SYGVKD. CDR3 sequence (DNA): TGTGCCATCGATATGCCGGGACGGTATAGCAATCAGCCCCAGCATTTT. Amino acid sequence: CAIDMPGRYSNQPQHF.

The rearrangement uses TRBV28 and TRBJ1-5; D uncertain. Germline lookup yields CDR1 MDHEN and CDR2 SYDVKM. V was cut by 3 bases and J by 11 bases, with 14 bases left in between. This CDR3 is built from 13 residues. This CDR3 is CASSLGFSGSQHF. CDR3 sequence (DNA): TGTGCCAGCAGTTTGGGGTTTTCGGGGTCCCAGCATTTT.

The chain is built from TRBV5-1 and TRBJ2-3; no clear D. The V and J ends lost 2 bases and 1 base respectively, with 14 bases between them. This CDR3 contains 16 residues. Germline V CDR1 and CDR2: SGHRS, YFSETQ. CDR3 bases: TGCGCCAGCAGCTTTCCTAGGACGGATGGCACAGATACGCAGTATTTT. It translates to CASSFPRTDGTDTQYF.

The chain recombines TRBV20-1 with TRBJ2-1; 9 positions agree with TRBD2. The CDR3 runs to 16 residues. V shed 1 base and J 3 bases; nucleotides not matched to a gene: 7. CDR1 and CDR2 (germline): DFQATT, SNEGSKA (reference sequence). This CDR3 reads CSARGVAGVDYNEQFF. The CDR3 DNA sequence: TGCAGTGCTAGAGGAGTAGCGGGAGTAGACTACAATGAGCAGTTCTTC.

The V and J genes are TRBV9 and TRBJ1-1, with 8 bases identical to TRBD1. CDR1 is SGDLS and CDR2 is YYNGEE in the germline V gene. Losses at the gene ends were 0 bases for V and 0 bases for J; bases not matched to a gene: 4. This CDR3 is 16 amino acids long. CDR3 nucleotides: TGTGCCAGCAGCGTAGCGCCAGGGGGCCTGAACACTGAAGCTTTCTTT. Translation gives CASSVAPGGLNTEAFF.

The V and J genes are TRBV7-2 and TRBJ2-7; weak D call: TRBD1 (6 bases). The V gene's germline CDR1 is SGHTA and CDR2 FQGNSA. This CDR3 comprises 16 residues. The V end lost 2 bases, the J end lost 6 bases, and 20 bases lay between the germline ends. The CDR3 region has the DNA TGTGCCAGCAGCTTAACGGAGAATCGGGACACCCCCGAGCAGTACTTC. Translation: CASSLTENRDTPEQYF.